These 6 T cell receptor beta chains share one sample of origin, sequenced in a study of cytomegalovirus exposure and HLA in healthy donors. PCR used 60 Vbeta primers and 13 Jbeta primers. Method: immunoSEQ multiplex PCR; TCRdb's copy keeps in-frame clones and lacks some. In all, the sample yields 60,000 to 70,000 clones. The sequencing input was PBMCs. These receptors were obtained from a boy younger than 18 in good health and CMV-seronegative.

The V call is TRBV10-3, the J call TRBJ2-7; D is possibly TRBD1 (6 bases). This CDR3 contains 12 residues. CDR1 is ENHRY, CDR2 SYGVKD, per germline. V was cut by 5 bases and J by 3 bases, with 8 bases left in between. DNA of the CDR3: TGTGCCATCAGTTGGGACAACTACGAGCAGTACTTC. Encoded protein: CAISWDNYEQYF.

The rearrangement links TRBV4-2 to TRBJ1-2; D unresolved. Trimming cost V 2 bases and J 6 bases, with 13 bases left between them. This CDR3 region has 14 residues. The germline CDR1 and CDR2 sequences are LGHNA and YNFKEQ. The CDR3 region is CASSQSTLGDGYTF. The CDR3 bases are TGTGCCAGCAGCCAATCGACACTCGGGGATGGCTACACCTTC.

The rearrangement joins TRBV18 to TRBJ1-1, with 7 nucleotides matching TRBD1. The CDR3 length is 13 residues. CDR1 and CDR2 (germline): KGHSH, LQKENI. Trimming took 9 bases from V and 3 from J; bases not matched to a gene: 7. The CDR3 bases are TGTGCCAGTAAGGGGGCCGCGGACACTGAAGCTTTCTTT. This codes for CASKGAADTEAFF.

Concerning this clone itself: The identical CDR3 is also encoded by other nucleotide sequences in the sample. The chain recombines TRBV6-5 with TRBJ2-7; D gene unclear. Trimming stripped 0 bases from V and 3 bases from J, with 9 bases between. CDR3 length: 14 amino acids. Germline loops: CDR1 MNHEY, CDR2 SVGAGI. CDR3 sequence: CASSYSSPGYEQYF. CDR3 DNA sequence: TGTGCCAGCAGTTACTCTAGCCCCGGCTACGAGCAGTACTTC.

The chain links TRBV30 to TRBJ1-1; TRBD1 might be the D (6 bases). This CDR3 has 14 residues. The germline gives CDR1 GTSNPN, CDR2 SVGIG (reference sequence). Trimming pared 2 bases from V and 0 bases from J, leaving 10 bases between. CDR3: CAWSKQGMNTEAFF. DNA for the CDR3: TGTGCCTGGAGTAAACAGGGAATGAACACTGAAGCTTTCTTT.

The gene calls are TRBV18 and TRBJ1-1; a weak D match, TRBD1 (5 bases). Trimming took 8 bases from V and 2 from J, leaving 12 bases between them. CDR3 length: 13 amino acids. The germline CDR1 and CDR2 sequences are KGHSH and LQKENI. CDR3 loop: CASTRDFNTEAFF. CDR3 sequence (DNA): TGTGCCAGCACCCGGGACTTCAACACTGAAGCTTTCTTT.